These T cell receptor beta chains were read from a single sample in a study of blood T cell repertoires in COVID-19. Assay: immunoSEQ multiplex PCR; the TCRdb copy retains only in-frame clones and omits some. The sample shows tens of thousands of clones, 90% to 95% of them seen only once. Sequencing input: peripheral blood. The receptors come from a human donor in a cohort sampled during active COVID-19. Both conserved end residues are part of each CDR3. The D gene is left open where the match is weak. The size field is filled for only some rows; it gives once, few, many or a size class.

V gene	J gene	clone size	D gene	CDR3 protein	CDR3 DNA
TRBV11-3	TRBJ2-2	.	TRBD1	CASSPVRGLSTGELFF	TGTGCCAGCAGCCCCGTCAGGGGGCTTAGCACCGGGGAGCTGTTTTTT
TRBV6-5	TRBJ2-7	.	TRBD1	CASSQDRGWEQYF	TGTGCCAGCAGCCAGGACAGGGGTTGGGAGCAGTACTTC
TRBV5-4	TRBJ1-6	once	TRBD1	CASSRYTGGENSPLHF	TGTGCCAGCAGCCGCTATACAGGGGGCGAAAATTCACCCCTCCACTTT
TRBV7-6	TRBJ2-5	.	TRBD1	CASSPKDRGLRETQYF	TGTGCCAGCAGCCCCAAAGACAGGGGGCTTCGGGAGACCCAGTACTTC
TRBV5-1	TRBJ1-1	.	TRBD1	CASKAKGTGNTEAFF	TGCGCCAGCAAGGCCAAGGGGACAGGTAACACTGAAGCTTTCTTT
TRBV6-1	TRBJ1-1	.	.	CASSEIDTEAFF	TGTGCCAGCAGTGAAATAGACACTGAAGCTTTCTTT
TRBV5-1	TRBJ1-2	.	.	CASSLDAGVYGYTF	TGCGCCAGCAGCCTTGATGCAGGGGTCTATGGCTACACCTTC
TRBV28	TRBJ1-2	.	.	CASSLTHYRVGYGYTF	TGTGCCAGCAGTTTAACCCATTACAGGGTAGGCTATGGCTACACCTTC
TRBV3-1/TRBV3-2	TRBJ1-1	.	.	CASSQGSMGRNTEAFF	TGTGCCAGCAGCCAAGGATCGATGGGGAGGAACACTGAAGCTTTCTTT
TRBV7-2	TRBJ1-5	.	.	CASGGGTDQPQHF	TGTGCCAGTGGCGGGGGGACGGATCAGCCCCAGCATTTT
TRBV15	TRBJ2-1	.	.	CATSFLTGLLLSSYNEQFF	TGTGCCACCAGTTTCCTCACGGGGTTACTCTTGAGCTCCTACAATGAGCAGTTCTTC
TRBV11-3	TRBJ2-7	.	TRBD2	CASSPRGPGGYEQYF	TGTGCCAGCAGTCCCCGTGGCCCCGGGGGGTACGAGCAGTACTTC
TRBV5-4	TRBJ2-5	.	TRBD1	CASNRDRGLQETQYF	TGTGCCAGCAACCGGGACAGGGGCTTACAAGAGACCCAGTACTTC
TRBV6-1	TRBJ1-1	.	.	CASSESGSNTEAFF	TGTGCCAGCAGTGAATCAGGGTCAAACACTGAAGCTTTCTTT
TRBV24-1	TRBJ2-5	.	TRBD1	CATAPTGGLETQYF	TGTGCCACCGCCCCGACAGGGGGCCTAGAGACCCAGTACTTC
TRBV7-6	TRBJ2-5	once	TRBD2	CASSPWLAGGQETQYF	TGTGCCAGCAGCCCCTGGCTAGCGGGGGGCCAAGAGACCCAGTACTTC
TRBV6-2/TRBV6-3	TRBJ2-1	once	TRBD1	CASSGGQAGYNEQFF	TGTGCCAGCAGCGGGGGACAGGCGGGATACAATGAGCAGTTCTTC
TRBV11-3	TRBJ2-2	.	TRBD2	CASSSAGGGRATGELFF	TGTGCCAGCAGCTCGGCTGGGGGCGGGAGGGCCACCGGGGAGCTGTTTTTT
TRBV7-9	TRBJ2-5	.	TRBD1	CASSFGTGQETQYF	TGTGCCAGCAGCTTCGGGACAGGGCAAGAGACCCAGTACTTC
TRBV20-1	TRBJ2-4	.	.	CSASGQAWGGNIQYF	TGCAGTGCTAGTGGACAGGCCTGGGGGGGAAACATTCAGTACTTC
TRBV10-3	TRBJ1-1	.	TRBD1	CAIHGTGENTEAFF	TGTGCCATCCACGGGACAGGGGAGAACACTGAAGCTTTCTTT
TRBV19	TRBJ1-1	.	TRBD1	CASRPDRATEAFF	TGTGCCAGTAGACCTGACAGGGCCACTGAAGCTTTCTTT
TRBV6-5	TRBJ1-5	few	.	CASSLQGNSNQPQHF	TGTGCCAGCAGTCTTCAGGGCAATAGCAATCAGCCCCAGCATTTT
TRBV11-2	TRBJ1-3	.	.	CASSLVGSGNTIYF	TGTGCCAGCAGCTTGGTCGGCTCTGGAAACACCATATATTTT
TRBV7-2	TRBJ1-2	.	.	CASSLAPGLTRGYGYTF	TGTGCCAGCAGCTTAGCCCCGGGACTCACGCGGGGCTATGGCTACACCTTC
TRBV7-9	TRBJ2-2	.	.	CASSSEKNTGELFF	TGTGCCAGCAGCTCCGAGAAGAACACCGGGGAGCTGTTTTTT
TRBV11-2	TRBJ1-1	.	.	CASSLVPGHKNTEAFF	TGTGCCAGCAGCTTAGTGCCCGGACACAAGAACACTGAAGCTTTCTTT
TRBV10-2	TRBJ2-3	.	TRBD2	CASSTERTSGSGGDTQYF	TGCGCCAGCAGTACCGAAAGGACTAGCGGGAGCGGTGGTGATACGCAGTATTTT
TRBV5-1	TRBJ2-6	.	.	CASRNIGGVGANVLTF	TGCGCCAGCAGAAATATAGGGGGAGTTGGGGCCAACGTCCTGACTTTC
TRBV3-1/TRBV3-2	TRBJ1-2	.	.	CASSQRGGQGYGYTF	TGTGCCAGCAGCCAACGGGGGGGGCAAGGCTATGGCTACACCTTC
TRBV27	TRBJ1-1	.	.	CASSLSRGAILNTEAFF	TGTGCCAGCAGTTTGTCCAGGGGCGCGATTTTGAACACTGAAGCTTTCTTT
TRBV5-4	TRBJ1-3	.	TRBD1	CASSLTQGASGNTIYF	TGTGCCAGCAGCTTGACGCAGGGGGCTTCTGGAAACACCATATATTTT
TRBV4-1	TRBJ1-1	.	TRBD1	CASSQDGTGGSAEAFF	TGCGCCAGCAGCCAAGATGGAACAGGGGGCTCCGCTGAAGCTTTCTTT
TRBV6-1	TRBJ2-7	.	.	CASSEPPGSYEQYF	TGTGCCAGCAGTGAACCCCCGGGATCCTACGAGCAGTACTTC